These T cell receptor beta chains were read from a single sample in a study of shared clonotypes between healthy human individuals. Here immunoSEQ multiplex PCR was the method, and the copy in TCRdb shows in-frame clones only, minus some. The sample yields more than 1,200,000 clones, approximately 98.5% seen once. Material for sequencing was naive CD4+ T cells sorted from blood. Receptors were obtained from a young man in good health. Both conserved end residues are part of each CDR3. Each record gives: J gene, V gene, clone size, CDR3 protein. Clone size is stated in some rows and not others, as once, few, many or a class when expanded.

j_gene: TRBJ2-1; v_gene: TRBV10-3; abundance: .; CDR3aa: CAIRRTSGEDNEQFF
j_gene: TRBJ2-7; v_gene: TRBV2; abundance: .; CDR3aa: CASRPSAGQTYEQYF
j_gene: TRBJ2-1; v_gene: TRBV15; abundance: .; CDR3aa: CATSPWTSGRADNEQFF
j_gene: TRBJ2-3; v_gene: TRBV14; abundance: .; CDR3aa: CASSPGLRLALLTSTDTQYF
j_gene: TRBJ2-3; v_gene: TRBV18; abundance: .; CDR3aa: CASSPLGTSGTFTDTQYF
j_gene: TRBJ2-7; v_gene: TRBV10-2; abundance: .; CDR3aa: CASTDFDSGRIYEQYF
j_gene: TRBJ2-5; v_gene: TRBV7-6; abundance: .; CDR3aa: CASVPGAGGETQYF
j_gene: TRBJ2-7; v_gene: TRBV19; abundance: .; CDR3aa: CASSRTGTNYEQYF
j_gene: TRBJ2-7; v_gene: TRBV13; abundance: once; CDR3aa: CASSRPPGDRSSYEQYF
j_gene: TRBJ2-1; v_gene: TRBV9; abundance: .; CDR3aa: CASSVEYYYNEQFF
j_gene: TRBJ2-1; v_gene: TRBV29-1; abundance: .; CDR3aa: CSVGLAVDNEQFF
j_gene: TRBJ1-5; v_gene: TRBV11-2; abundance: .; CDR3aa: CASSSRLGDSNQPQHF
j_gene: TRBJ2-1; v_gene: TRBV11-2; abundance: .; CDR3aa: CASSPDTGRSYNEQFF
j_gene: TRBJ2-2; v_gene: TRBV2; abundance: .; CDR3aa: CASRAISGAGELFF
j_gene: TRBJ1-3; v_gene: TRBV2; abundance: .; CDR3aa: CASRTDRAGNTIYF
j_gene: TRBJ2-1; v_gene: TRBV13; abundance: .; CDR3aa: CASSLASRRWRSYNEQFF
j_gene: TRBJ2-7; v_gene: TRBV4-2; abundance: .; CDR3aa: CASSHEGRVHEQYF